This is a list of T cell receptor beta chains from one sample in a study of tumor-infiltrating lymphocytes in localized non-small cell lung cancer. Clones were read by immunoSEQ multiplex PCR, and TCRdb kept only the in-frame ones, dropping some. The data hold approximately 17,000 clones, with roughly 72% observed a single time. The sample taken for sequencing was lung tumor tissue. The origin of the receptors is a human donor with non-small cell lung cancer. The CDR3 runs from the conserved cysteine through the conserved F or W. A D gene is named only where the DNA matches it firmly. Size is stated for part of the rows, as once, few or many counts, or as a class when the clone is expanded.

j_gene | d_gene | v_gene | abundance | CDR3aa | CDR3nt
TRBJ2-5 | - | TRBV7-9 | - | CALGGTNQETQYF | TGTGCCCTGGGAGGAACCAACCAAGAGACCCAGTACTTC
TRBJ2-6 | - | TRBV7-2 | - | CASSLGVLISGANVLTF | TGTGCCAGCAGCTTAGGGGTCTTAATCTCTGGGGCCAACGTCCTGACTTTC
TRBJ1-3 | - | TRBV28 | - | CASSPTSGGYPGTPSGNTIYF | TGTGCCAGCAGTCCCACCTCCGGGGGTTATCCGGGGACGCCCTCTGGAAACACCATATATTTT
TRBJ2-2 | TRBD1 | TRBV19 | few | CASSPLRQGNTGELFF | TGTGCCAGTAGTCCTCTCAGACAGGGAAACACCGGGGAGCTGTTTTTT
TRBJ1-2 | - | TRBV9 | medium-sized | CASSVAPTANYGYTF | TGTGCCAGCAGCGTAGCCCCGACAGCTAACTATGGCTACACCTTC
TRBJ2-7 | - | TRBV7-2 | - | CASSLEAGPYEQYF | TGTGCCAGCAGCTTAGAGGCAGGCCCCTACGAGCAGTACTTC
TRBJ2-3 | - | TRBV6-1 | - | CASCIRYTDTQYF | TGTGCCAGCTGTATACGGTACACAGATACGCAGTATTTT
TRBJ2-3 | TRBD1 | TRBV19 | once | CASRRTGGKDTQYF | TGTGCCAGTAGGCGGACAGGGGGGAAAGATACGCAGTATTTT
TRBJ1-5 | TRBD1 | TRBV10-3 | - | CAISEGLGQGANQPQHF | TGTGCCATCAGTGAGGGGTTGGGACAGGGGGCGAATCAGCCCCAGCATTTT
TRBJ2-2 | - | TRBV6-5 | - | CASSYDGTPNTGELFF | TGTGCCAGCAGTTATGACGGGACACCGAACACCGGGGAGCTGTTTTTT
TRBJ2-1 | TRBD2 | TRBV14 | - | CASSAILGLAGGYNEQFF | TGTGCCAGCAGCGCAATCCTTGGACTAGCGGGGGGCTACAATGAGCAGTTCTTC
TRBJ1-4 | TRBD1 | TRBV5-4 | - | CASSDTDRGRNEKLFF | TGTGCCAGCAGCGATACAGACAGGGGGCGGAATGAAAAACTGTTTTTT
TRBJ2-1 | TRBD1 | TRBV4-3 | - | CASSQDERVSYQGDEQFF | TGCGCCAGCAGCCAAGATGAGAGGGTTTCTTATCAGGGGGATGAGCAGTTCTTC
TRBJ2-7 | - | TRBV21-1 | - | CASSSAIAGGPYEQYF | TGTGCCAGCAGCAGTGCTATAGCGGGAGGGCCCTACGAGCAGTACTTC